This T cell receptor beta chain derives from a study of shared clonotypes between healthy human individuals. Broader study findings: Naive subsets tended to show greater estimated richness than memory subsets. Only a few donors were included, so the genetic and exposure-history diversity represented was limited.

About this clone itself: Antigen unknown.

The CDR3 loop spans 17 amino acids. The ends were cut back, 1 base at V and 5 bases at J, with 18 bases in the middle. The V gene's germline CDR1 is MDHEN and CDR2 SYDVKM. TCRdb keeps only in-frame clones here, not all; method: immunoSEQ multiplex PCR. The sample has approximately 2.4 million clones, approximately 95% seen once. This TCR was sampled from a man aged 18 to 29 in good health. The chain links TRBV28 to TRBJ1-5; TRBD1 is a possible D gene (6 bases). Sequenced input: naive CD4+ T cells sorted from blood. Subset defined: CD45RA+ positively selected. The CDR3 protein is CASSLSPLLDSYQPQHF. CDR3 nucleotide sequence: TGTGCCAGCAGTTTATCCCCTCTCCTGGACAGCTATCAGCCCCAGCATTTT. Looking up the rest from reference TRBV28 and TRBJ1-5 gives the full variable domain: DVKVTQSSRYLVKRTGEKVFLECVQDMDHENMFWYRQDPGLGLRLIYFSYDVKMKEKGDIPEGYSVSREKKERFSLILESASTNQTSMYLCASSLSPLLDSYQPQHFGDGTRLSIL.